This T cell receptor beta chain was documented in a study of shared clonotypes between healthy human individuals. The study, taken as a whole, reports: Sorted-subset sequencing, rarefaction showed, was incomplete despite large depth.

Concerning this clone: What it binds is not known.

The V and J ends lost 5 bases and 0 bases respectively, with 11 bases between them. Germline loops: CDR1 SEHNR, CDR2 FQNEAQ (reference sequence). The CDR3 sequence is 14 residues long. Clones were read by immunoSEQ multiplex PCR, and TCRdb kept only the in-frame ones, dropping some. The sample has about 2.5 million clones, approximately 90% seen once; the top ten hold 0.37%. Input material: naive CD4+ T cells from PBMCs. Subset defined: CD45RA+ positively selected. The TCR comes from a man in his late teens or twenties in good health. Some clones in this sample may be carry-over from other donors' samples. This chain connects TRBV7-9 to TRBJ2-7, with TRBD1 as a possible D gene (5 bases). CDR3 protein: CASSTQASSYEQYF. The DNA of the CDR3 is TGTGCCAGCAGCACACAGGCTAGCTCCTACGAGCAGTACTTC.